This TCR beta chain was sequenced for a study of OX40 agonist ivuxolimab in advanced cancers. Concerning this clone: What it binds is not known.

Trimming took off 4 bases at V and 1 base at J, with 12 bases between the two ends. Germline assignment: CDR1 SGHRS and CDR2 YFSETQ. The CDR3 spans 14 residues. Clones were sequenced by immunoSEQ multiplex PCR, and TCRdb holds only the in-frame ones, with some missing. Seen here are 55,000 to 70,000 clones, roughly nine tenths observed once, and the top ten hold about 1.3%. Overall study findings and caveats: Clones of CD4+ and CD8+ blood T cells grew by week 6 at doses of 0.1 to 3.0 mg/kg.

The origin of this receptor is an adult with an advanced solid tumor such as melanoma, head and neck, liver or kidney cancer. The chain recombines TRBV5-1 with TRBJ2-7; D ambiguous. This specimen consisted of CD4+ or CD8+ T cells sorted from blood, obtained in a trial of the OX40 agonist ivuxolimab. The CDR3 sequence is CASSPARASYEQYF. The CDR3 DNA is TGCGCCAGCAGCCCGGCTCGGGCATCCTACGAGCAGTACTTC.